This TCR beta chain was retrieved from a study of STAT5B mutations in CD4+ large granular lymphocyte leukemia (dated by TCRdb to between 2021 and 2024). In terms of the full investigation: Among healthy controls, the CDR3 'QG' motif was associated with a particular HLA allele. Flow cytometry performed on FACSCanto II or FACSVerse showed that the purified fractions had more than 95% purity among lymphocytes. The study compared the TCRbeta repertoires of patients with CD4+ T-cell large granular lymphocyte leukemia against those of healthy blood donors. On the study overall, not on this receptor specifically: TRBV06-family usage was enriched among the top patient clones (8/27) compared with healthy controls (2/35). The data were not HLA-matched, and the higher clonality in CD4+ T-LGLL than in CD8+ T-LGLL could be due to the relatively small sample size. The main leukemic clonotypes were found to be private to each patient, although 25% of the main leukemic clonotypes were detected at low frequency in the non-leukemic repertoires of other patients. CD4-sorted patient repertoires appeared more clonal than healthy CD4+ repertoires, and this difference persisted after removing the putative leukemic clones.

The healthy controls were 37 blood donors, and the buffy coats of these donors were supplied by the Finnish Red Cross blood service. All TCR-sequenced material derived from peripheral blood: patient blood samples and healthy donor buffy coats. Peripheral blood mononuclear cells were isolated by Ficoll-Hypaque gradient centrifugation. CD4+ cells were purified magnetically from the buffy coats of healthy controls. The Gentra Puregene Cell and Tissue kit was used for genomic DNA extraction, and quantification was performed on a Qubit 2.0 fluorometer. Note on this clone: What antigen it recognizes has not been identified. Base qualities are not recorded, but no much larger clone differs from it by a single base.

Looking up the germline V gene yields CDR1 SGHTA and CDR2 FQGNSA. Including the terminal cysteine and phenylalanine, the CDR3 comprises 16 residues. Just CDR3 DNA is preserved here, 48 bases in frame from base 1. V and J are trimmed by 4 bases and 2 bases, and the gene matches miss 5 bases of the junction. TCRbeta rearrangements were sequenced from genomic DNA using the immunoSEQ assay at survey resolution. Regarding the original processing steps: A lowest detectable productive clonotype frequency of 2.59 x 10-5 was observed in the TCR sequencing data. Only productive TCRbeta rearrangements, meaning sequences that were complete and in-frame, were kept for the analyses. Sample clonality was computed as Simpson clonality in the immunoSEQ Analyzer version 3.0. Clones were categorized by frequency as very rare, small, medium, large (1-20%) or hyperexpanded (>20%). Generation probabilities were estimated with OLGA 1.2.3, V-gene circos plots were generated with VDJtools, specificities were searched for in VDJdb, and CDR3 motifs were identified with GLIPH. Here the immuneACCESS table is served through TCRdb, limited to in-frame sequences with V and J called. Missing clones are a known gap in these copies; in checked studies unresolved V genes cover under half, and the rest lacks a known reason. The DNA gave D and trimming, while V, J and clone size come from that table. The sample contains 38,000 or so clones, almost 85% of them found a single time. The ten largest clones capture over 1% of the sample.

The sequence joins TRBV7-2 to TRBJ2-3, and TRBD2 matches 11 of the central bases. Source material: CD4+ T cells from blood buffy coats. This TCR was sampled from a human donor in good health. The CDR3 in this case is CASSSGLAGFTDTQYF. The DNA reads as follows: TGTGCCAGCAGCTCTGGACTAGCGGGTTTCACAGATACGCAGTATTTT.